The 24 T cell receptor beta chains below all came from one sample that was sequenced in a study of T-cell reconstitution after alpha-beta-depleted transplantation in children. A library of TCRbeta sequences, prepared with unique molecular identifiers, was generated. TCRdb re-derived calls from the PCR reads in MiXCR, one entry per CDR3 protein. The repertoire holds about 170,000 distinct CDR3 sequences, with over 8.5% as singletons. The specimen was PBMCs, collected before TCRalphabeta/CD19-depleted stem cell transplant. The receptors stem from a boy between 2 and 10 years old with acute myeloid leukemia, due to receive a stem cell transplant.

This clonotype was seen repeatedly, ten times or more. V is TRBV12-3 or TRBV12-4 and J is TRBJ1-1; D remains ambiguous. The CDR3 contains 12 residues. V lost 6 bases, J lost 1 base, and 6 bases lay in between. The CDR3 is CASRFGNTEAFF. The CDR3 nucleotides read TGTGCCAGCAGGTTTGGGAACACTGAAGCTTTCTTT.

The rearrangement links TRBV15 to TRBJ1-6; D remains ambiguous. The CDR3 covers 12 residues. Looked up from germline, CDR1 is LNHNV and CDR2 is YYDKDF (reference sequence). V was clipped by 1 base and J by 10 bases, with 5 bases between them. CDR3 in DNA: TGTGCCACCAGCAGAGGAGGATCACCCCTCCACTTT. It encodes CATSRGGSPLHF. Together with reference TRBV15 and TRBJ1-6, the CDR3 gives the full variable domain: DAMVIQNPRYQVTQFGKPVTLSCSQTLNHNVMYWYQQKSSQAPKLLFHYYDKDFNNEADTPDNFQSRRPNTSFCFLDIRSPGLGDTAMYLCATSRGGSPLHFGNGTRLTVT.

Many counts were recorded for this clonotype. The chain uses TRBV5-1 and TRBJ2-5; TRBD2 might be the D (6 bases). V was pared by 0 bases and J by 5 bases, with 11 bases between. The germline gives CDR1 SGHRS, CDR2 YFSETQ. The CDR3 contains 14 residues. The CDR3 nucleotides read TGCGCCAGCAGCTTGGTTCCGGGAGATGAGACCCAGTACTTC. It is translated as CASSLVPGDETQYF.

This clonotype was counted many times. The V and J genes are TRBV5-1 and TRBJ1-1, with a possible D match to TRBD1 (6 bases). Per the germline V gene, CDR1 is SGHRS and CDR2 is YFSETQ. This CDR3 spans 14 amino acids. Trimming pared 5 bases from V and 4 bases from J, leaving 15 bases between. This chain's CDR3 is CASSLQGRGTEAFF. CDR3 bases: TGCGCCAGCAGTCTACAGGGTCGGGGCACTGAAGCTTTCTTT. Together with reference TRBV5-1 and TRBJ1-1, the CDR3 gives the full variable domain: KAGVTQTPRYLIKTRGQQVTLSCSPISGHRSVSWYQQTPGQGLQFLFEYFSETQRNKGNFPGRFSGRQFSNSRSEMNVSTLELGDSALYLCASSLQGRGTEAFFGQGTRLTVV.

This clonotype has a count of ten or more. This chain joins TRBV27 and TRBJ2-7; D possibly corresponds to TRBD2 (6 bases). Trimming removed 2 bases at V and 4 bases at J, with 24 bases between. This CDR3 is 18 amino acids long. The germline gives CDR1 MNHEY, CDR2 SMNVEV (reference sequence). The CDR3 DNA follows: TGTGCCAGCAGTTTAGTTGGCCTCCCGGCCCTCGGAGGGTACGAGCAGTACTTC. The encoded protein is CASSLVGLPALGGYEQYF.

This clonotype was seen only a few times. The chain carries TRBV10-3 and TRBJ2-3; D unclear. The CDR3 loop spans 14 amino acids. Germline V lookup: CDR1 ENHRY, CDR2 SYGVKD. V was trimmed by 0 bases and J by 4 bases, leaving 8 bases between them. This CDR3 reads CAISESLSSDTQYF. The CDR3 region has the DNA TGTGCCATCAGTGAGTCTCTGAGTTCAGATACGCAGTATTTT.

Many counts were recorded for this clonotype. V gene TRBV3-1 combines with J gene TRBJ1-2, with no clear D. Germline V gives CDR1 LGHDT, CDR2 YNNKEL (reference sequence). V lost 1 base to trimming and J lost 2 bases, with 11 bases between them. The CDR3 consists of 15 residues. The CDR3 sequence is CASSQGRWENYGYTF. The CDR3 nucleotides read TGTGCCAGCAGCCAAGGCCGGTGGGAGAACTATGGCTACACCTTC.

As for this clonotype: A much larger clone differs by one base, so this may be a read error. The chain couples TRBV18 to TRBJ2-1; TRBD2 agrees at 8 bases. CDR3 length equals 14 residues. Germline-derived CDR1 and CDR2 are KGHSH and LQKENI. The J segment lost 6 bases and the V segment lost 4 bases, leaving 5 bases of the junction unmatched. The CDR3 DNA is TGTGCCAGCTCACAAACTAGCGGATCCAATGAGCAGTTCTTC. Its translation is CASSQTSGSNEQFF.

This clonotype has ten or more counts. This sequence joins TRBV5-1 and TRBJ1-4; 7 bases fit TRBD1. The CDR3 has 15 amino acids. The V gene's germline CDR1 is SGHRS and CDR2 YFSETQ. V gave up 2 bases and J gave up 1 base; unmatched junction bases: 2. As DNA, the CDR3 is TGCGCCAGCAGCTTCGGGACAGTAACTAATGAAAAACTGTTTTTT. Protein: CASSFGTVTNEKLFF.

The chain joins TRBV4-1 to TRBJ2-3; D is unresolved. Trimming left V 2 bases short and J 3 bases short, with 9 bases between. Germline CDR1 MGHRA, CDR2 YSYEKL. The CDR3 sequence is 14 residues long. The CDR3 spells CASSQLSTTDTQYF. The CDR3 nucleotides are TGCGCCAGCAGCCAATTGTCCACAACAGATACGCAGTATTTT.

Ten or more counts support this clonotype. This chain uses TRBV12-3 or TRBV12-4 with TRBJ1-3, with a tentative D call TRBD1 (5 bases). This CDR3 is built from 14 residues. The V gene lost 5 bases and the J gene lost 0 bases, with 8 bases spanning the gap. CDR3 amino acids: CASSPGISGNTIYF. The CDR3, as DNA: TGTGCCAGCAGTCCAGGGATCTCTGGAAACACCATATATTTT.

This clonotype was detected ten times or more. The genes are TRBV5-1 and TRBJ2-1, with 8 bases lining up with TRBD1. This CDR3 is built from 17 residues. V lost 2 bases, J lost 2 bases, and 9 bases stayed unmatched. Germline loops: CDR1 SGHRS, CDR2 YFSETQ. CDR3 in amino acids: CASSLNNRGVPYNEQFF. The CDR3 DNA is TGCGCCAGCAGCTTAAATAACAGGGGGGTTCCCTACAATGAGCAGTTCTTC.

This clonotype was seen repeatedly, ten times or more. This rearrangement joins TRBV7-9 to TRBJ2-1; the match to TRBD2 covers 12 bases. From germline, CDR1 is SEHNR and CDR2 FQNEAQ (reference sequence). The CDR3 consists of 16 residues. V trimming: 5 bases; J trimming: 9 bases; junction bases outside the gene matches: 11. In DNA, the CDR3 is TGTGCCAGCAGCCAAGATACTAGCGGGAGGTTTGGTGAGCAGTTCTTC. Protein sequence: CASSQDTSGRFGEQFF.

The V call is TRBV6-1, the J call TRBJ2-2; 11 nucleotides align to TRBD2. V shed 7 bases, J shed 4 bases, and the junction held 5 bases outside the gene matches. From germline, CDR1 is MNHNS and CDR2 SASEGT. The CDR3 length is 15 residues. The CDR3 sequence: CASKLAGAGTGELFF. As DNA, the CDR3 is TGTGCCAGCAAACTAGCGGGGGCGGGCACCGGGGAGCTGTTTTTT.

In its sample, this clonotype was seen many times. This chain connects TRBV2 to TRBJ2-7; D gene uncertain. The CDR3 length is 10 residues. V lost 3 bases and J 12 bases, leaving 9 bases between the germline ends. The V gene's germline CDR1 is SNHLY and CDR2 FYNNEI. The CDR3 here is CASSEVTWYF. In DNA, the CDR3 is TGTGCCAGCAGTGAGGTCACCTGGTACTTC.

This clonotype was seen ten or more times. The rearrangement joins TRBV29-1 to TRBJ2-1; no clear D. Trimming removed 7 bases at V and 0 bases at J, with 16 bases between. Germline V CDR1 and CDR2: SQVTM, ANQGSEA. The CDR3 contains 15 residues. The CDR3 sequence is CSAEGSQSSYNEQFF. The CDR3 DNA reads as TGCAGCGCCGAAGGATCCCAAAGCTCCTACAATGAGCAGTTCTTC.

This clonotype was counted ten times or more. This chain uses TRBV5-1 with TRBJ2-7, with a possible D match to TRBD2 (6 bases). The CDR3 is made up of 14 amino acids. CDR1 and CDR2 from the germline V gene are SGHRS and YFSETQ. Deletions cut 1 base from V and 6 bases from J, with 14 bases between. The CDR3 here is CASSLTQGLSEQYF. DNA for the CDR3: TGCGCCAGCAGCTTGACCCAGGGACTCTCCGAGCAGTACTTC. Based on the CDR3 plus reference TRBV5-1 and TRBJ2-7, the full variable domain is KAGVTQTPRYLIKTRGQQVTLSCSPISGHRSVSWYQQTPGQGLQFLFEYFSETQRNKGNFPGRFSGRQFSNSRSEMNVSTLELGDSALYLCASSLTQGLSEQYFGPGTRLTVT.

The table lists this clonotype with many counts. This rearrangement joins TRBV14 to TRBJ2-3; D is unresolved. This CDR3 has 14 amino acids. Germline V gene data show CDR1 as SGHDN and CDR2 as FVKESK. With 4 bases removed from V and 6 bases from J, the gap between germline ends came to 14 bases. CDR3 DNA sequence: TGTGCCAGCAGCCCGGGTCTTTATGGGGATACGCAGTATTTT. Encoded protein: CASSPGLYGDTQYF.

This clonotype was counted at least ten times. The CDR3, as DNA: TGTGCCAGCAGGGAGGGAGGGAGCGGAGAGACCCAGTACTTC. This encodes CASREGGSGETQYF. This sequence joins TRBV3-1 and TRBJ2-5; TRBD2 agrees at 7 bases. After removal of 6 bases from V and 4 bases from J, the junction contained 8 bases not matched to a gene. The CDR3 contains 14 residues. The germline V gene encodes CDR1 LGHDT and CDR2 YNNKEL (reference sequence).

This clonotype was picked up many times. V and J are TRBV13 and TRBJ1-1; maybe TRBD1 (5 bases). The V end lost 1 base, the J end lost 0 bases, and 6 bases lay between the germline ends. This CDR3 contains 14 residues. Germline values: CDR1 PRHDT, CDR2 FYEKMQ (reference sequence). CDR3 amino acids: CASSLAGMNTEAFF. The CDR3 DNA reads TGTGCCAGCAGCTTAGCAGGGATGAACACTGAAGCTTTCTTT.

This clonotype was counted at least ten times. CDR3 amino acids: CSATTGGGVGYTF. The DNA of the CDR3 is TGCAGTGCTACGACAGGGGGAGGCGTTGGCTACACCTTC. This chain connects TRBV20-1 to TRBJ1-2; 9 bases match TRBD1. Germline loops: CDR1 DFQATT, CDR2 SNEGSKA (reference sequence). V trimming: 4 bases; J trimming: 7 bases; junction bases outside the gene matches: 7. CDR3 size: 13 residues.

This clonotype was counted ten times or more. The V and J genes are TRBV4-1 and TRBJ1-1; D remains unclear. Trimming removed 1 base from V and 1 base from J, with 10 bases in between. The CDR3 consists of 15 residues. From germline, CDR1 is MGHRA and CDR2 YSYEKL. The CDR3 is CASSQAVTPNTEAFF. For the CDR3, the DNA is TGCGCCAGCAGCCAAGCTGTAACACCGAACACTGAAGCTTTCTTT.

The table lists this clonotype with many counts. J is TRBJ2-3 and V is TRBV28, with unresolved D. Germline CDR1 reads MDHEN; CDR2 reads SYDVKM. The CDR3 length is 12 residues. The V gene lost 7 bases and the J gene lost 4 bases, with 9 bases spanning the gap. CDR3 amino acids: CASTASSDTQYF. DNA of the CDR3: TGTGCCAGCACGGCCTCCTCAGATACGCAGTATTTT.

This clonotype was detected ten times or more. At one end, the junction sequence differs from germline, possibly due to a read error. As DNA, the CDR3 is TGTGCTAGCAGCCCGAAGGGCAAATCGGATGAGCAGTTCTTC. Its translation: CASSPKGKSDEQFF. J is TRBJ2-1 and V is TRBV7-7; D is uncertain. This CDR3 is built from 14 residues. The germline gives CDR1 SSHAT, CDR2 FNYEAQ (reference sequence).